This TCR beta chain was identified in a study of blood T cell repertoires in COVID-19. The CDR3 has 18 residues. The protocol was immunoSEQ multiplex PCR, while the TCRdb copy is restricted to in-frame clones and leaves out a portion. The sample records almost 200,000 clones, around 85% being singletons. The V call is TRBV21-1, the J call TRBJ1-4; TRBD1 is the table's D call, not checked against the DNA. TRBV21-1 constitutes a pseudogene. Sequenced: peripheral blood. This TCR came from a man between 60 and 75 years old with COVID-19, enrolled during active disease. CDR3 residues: CASSKKGGQGITNEKLFF. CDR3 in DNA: TGTGCCAGCAGCAAAAAGGGTGGACAGGGGATCACTAATGAAAAACTGTTTTTT.